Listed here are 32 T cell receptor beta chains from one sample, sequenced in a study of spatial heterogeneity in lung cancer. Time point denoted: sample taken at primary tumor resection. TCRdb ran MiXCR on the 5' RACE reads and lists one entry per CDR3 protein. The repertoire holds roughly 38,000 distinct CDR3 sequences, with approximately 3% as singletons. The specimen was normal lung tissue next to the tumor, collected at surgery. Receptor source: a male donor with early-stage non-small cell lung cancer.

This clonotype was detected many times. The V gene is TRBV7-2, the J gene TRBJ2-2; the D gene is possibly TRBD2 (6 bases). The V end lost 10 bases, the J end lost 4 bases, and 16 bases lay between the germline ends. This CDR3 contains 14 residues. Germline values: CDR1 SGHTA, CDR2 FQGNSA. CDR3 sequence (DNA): TGTGCCACCGGAGGGCTCCAGATCACCGGGGAGCTGTTTTTT. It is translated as CATGGLQITGELFF. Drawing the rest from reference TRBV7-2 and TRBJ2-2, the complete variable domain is GAGVSQSPSNKVTEKGKDVELRCDPISGHTALYWYRQSLGQGLEFLIYFQGNSAPDKSGLPSDRFSAERTGGSVSTLTIQRTQQEDSAVYLCATGGLQITGELFFGEGSRLTVL.

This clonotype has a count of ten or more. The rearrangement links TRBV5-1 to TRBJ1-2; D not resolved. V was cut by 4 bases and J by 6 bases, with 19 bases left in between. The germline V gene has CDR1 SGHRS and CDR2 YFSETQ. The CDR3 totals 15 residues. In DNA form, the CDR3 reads TGCGCCAGCAGCCTGGCGATGGGGAGGGAACATGGCTACACCTTC. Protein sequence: CASSLAMGREHGYTF.

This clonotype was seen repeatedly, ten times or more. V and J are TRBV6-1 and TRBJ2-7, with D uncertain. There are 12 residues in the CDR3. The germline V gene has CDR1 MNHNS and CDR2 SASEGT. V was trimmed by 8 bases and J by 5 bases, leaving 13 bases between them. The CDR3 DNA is TGTGCCAGCTCACCCCTAGGCAACGAGCAGTACTTC. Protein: CASSPLGNEQYF.

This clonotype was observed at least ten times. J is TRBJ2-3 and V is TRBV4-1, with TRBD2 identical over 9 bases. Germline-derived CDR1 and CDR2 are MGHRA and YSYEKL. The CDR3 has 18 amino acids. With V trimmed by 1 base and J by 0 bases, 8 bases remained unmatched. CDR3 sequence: CASSQVAGELLSTDTQYF. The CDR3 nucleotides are TGCGCCAGCAGCCAAGTAGCGGGGGAACTCCTTAGCACAGATACGCAGTATTTT.

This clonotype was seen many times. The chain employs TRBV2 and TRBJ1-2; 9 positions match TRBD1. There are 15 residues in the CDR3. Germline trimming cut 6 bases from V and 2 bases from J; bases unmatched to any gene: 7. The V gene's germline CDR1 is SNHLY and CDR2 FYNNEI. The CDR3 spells CASRGQGMENYGYTF. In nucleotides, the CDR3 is TGTGCCAGCAGGGGACAGGGAATGGAGAACTATGGCTACACCTTC.

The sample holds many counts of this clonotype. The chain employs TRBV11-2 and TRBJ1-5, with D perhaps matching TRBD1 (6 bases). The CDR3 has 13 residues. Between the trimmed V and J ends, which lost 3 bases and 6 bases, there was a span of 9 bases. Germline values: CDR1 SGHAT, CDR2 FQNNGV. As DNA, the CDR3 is TGTGCCAGCAGCTTGCAGGGGAGTCAGCCCCAGCATTTT. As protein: CASSLQGSQPQHF.

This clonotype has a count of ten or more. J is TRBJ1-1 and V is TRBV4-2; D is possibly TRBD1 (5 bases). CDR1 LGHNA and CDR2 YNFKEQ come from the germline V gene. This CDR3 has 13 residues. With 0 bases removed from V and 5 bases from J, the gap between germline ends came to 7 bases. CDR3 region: CASSQDRGTEAFF. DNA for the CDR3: TGTGCCAGCAGCCAAGATCGGGGGACTGAAGCTTTCTTT.

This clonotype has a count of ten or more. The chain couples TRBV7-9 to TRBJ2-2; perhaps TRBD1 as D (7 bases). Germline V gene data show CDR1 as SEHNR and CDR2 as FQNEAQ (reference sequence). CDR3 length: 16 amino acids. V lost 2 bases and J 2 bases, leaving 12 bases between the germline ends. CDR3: CASSLLRDSNTGELFF. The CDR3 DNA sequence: TGTGCCAGCAGCTTATTGCGGGACAGCAACACCGGGGAGCTGTTTTTT.

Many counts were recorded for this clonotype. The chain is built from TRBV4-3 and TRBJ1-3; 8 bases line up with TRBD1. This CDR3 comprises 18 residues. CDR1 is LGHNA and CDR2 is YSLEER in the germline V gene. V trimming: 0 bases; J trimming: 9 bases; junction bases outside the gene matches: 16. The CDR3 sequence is CASSQDSGTGGLLGTIYF. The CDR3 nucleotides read TGCGCCAGCAGCCAAGACTCTGGGACAGGCGGTCTTCTGGGCACCATATATTTT.

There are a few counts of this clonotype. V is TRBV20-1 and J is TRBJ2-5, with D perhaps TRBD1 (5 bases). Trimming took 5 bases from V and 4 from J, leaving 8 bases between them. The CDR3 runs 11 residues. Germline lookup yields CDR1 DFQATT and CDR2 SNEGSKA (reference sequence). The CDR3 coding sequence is TGCAGTGCTGGGCAGGGAGAGACCCAGTACTTC. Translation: CSAGQGETQYF.

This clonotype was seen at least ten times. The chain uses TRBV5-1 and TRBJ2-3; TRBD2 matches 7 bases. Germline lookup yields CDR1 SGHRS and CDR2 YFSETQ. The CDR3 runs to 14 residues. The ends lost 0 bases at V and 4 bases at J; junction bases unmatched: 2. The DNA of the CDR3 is TGCGCCAGCAGCTTGGCAGCGGGACCAGATACGCAGTATTTT. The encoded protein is CASSLAAGPDTQYF.

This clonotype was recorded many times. The CDR3, as DNA: TGTGCCAGCTCACCATTGGCAGGGGTACGGGACTATGGCTACACCTTC. Translated: CASSPLAGVRDYGYTF. The chain carries TRBV18 and TRBJ1-2, with D possibly matching TRBD1 (6 bases). Germline values: CDR1 KGHSH, CDR2 LQKENI. V gave up 2 bases and J gave up 3 bases, with 16 bases separating them. CDR3 length equals 16 residues.

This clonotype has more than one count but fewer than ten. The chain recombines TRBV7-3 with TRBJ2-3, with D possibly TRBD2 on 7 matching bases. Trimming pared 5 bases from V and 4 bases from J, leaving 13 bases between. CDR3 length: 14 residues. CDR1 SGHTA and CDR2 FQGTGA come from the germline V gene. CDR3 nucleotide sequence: TGTGCCAGCAGCACGGGGGGCCAATCAGATACGCAGTATTTT. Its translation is CASSTGGQSDTQYF.

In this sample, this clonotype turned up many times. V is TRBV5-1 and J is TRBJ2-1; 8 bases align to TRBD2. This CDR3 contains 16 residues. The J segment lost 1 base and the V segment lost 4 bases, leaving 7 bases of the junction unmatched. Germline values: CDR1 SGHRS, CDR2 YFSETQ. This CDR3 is CASSRLPSGSYNEQFF. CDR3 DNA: TGCGCCAGCAGCCGCCTCCCTAGCGGGTCCTACAATGAGCAGTTCTTC.

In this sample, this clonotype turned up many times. Written as DNA, the CDR3 is TGTGCCAGCAGACTCCCACGATCAGGGGACGAACTAGGGCCCCAGCATTTT. This translates into CASRLPRSGDELGPQHF. The chain employs TRBV2 and TRBJ1-5; D is possibly TRBD1 (6 bases). This CDR3 has 17 residues. V was clipped by 6 bases and J by 9 bases, with 27 bases between them. Germline V CDR1 and CDR2: SNHLY, FYNNEI.

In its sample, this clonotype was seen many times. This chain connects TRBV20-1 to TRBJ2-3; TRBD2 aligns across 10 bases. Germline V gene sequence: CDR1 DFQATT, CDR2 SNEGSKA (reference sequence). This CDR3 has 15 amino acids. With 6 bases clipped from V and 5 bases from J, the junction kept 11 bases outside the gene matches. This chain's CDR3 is CSASPLAGVGDTQYF. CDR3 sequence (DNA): TGCAGTGCCAGCCCGCTAGCGGGAGTTGGAGATACGCAGTATTTT.

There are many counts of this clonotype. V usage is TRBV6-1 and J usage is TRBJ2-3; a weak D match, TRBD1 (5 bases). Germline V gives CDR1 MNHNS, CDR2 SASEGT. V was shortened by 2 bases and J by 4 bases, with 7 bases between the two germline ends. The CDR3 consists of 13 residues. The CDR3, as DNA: TGTGCCAGCAGTGAATGGGGCCCAGATACGCAGTATTTT. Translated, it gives CASSEWGPDTQYF.

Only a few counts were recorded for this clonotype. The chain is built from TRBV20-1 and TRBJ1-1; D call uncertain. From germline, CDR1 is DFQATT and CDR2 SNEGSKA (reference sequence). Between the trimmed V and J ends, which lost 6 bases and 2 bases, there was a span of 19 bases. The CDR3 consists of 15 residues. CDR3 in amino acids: CSAKVVGSGNTEAFF. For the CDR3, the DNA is TGCAGTGCAAAAGTGGTTGGCAGCGGAAACACTGAAGCTTTCTTT.

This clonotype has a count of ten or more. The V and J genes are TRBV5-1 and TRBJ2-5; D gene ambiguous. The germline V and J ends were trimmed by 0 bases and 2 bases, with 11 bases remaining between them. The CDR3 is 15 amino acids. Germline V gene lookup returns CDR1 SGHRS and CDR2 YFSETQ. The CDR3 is CASSLATGVQETQYF. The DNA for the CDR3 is TGCGCCAGCAGCTTGGCCACGGGCGTACAAGAGACCCAGTACTTC.

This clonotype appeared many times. The CDR3: CSAPLAAGVANEQFF. The DNA of the CDR3 is TGCAGTGCTCCCCTTGCGGCGGGAGTTGCAAATGAGCAGTTCTTC. The gene calls are TRBV20-1 and TRBJ2-1; TRBD2 aligns across 7 bases. The CDR3 consists of 15 residues. Germline V gene sequence: CDR1 DFQATT, CDR2 SNEGSKA (reference sequence). Trimming removed 5 bases from V and 7 bases from J; junction bases left unmatched: 14.

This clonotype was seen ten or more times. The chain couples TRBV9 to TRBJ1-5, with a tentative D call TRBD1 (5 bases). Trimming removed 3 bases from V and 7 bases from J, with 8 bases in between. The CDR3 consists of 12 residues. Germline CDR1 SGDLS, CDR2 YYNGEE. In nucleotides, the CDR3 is TGTGCCAGCAGCGACGGGGACCAGCCCCAGCATTTT. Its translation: CASSDGDQPQHF.

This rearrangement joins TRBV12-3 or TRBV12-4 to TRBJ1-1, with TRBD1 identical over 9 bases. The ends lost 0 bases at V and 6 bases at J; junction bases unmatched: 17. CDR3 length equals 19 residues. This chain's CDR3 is CASSLAGYSTGGPNPEAFF. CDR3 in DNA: TGTGCCAGCAGTTTAGCGGGATATTCGACAGGGGGTCCTAACCCTGAAGCTTTCTTT.

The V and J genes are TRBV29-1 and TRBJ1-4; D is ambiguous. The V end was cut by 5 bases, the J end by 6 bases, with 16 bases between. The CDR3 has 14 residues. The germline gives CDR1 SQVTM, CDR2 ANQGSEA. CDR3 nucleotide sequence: TGCAGCGTTCTGGCAGGCGAAGGGTATGAAAAACTGTTTTTT. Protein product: CSVLAGEGYEKLFF.

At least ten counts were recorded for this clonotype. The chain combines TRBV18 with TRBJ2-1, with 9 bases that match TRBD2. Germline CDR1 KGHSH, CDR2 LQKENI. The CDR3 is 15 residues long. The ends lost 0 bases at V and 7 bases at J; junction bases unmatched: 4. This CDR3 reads CASSPPSGRNNEQFF. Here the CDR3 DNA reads TGTGCCAGCTCACCACCGAGCGGGAGGAATAATGAGCAGTTCTTC. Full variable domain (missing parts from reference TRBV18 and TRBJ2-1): NAGVMQNPRHLVRRRGQEARLRCSPMKGHSHVYWYRQLPEEGLKFMVYLQKENIIDESGMPKERFSAEFPKEGPSILRIQQVVRGDSAAYFCASSPPSGRNNEQFFGPGTRLTVL.

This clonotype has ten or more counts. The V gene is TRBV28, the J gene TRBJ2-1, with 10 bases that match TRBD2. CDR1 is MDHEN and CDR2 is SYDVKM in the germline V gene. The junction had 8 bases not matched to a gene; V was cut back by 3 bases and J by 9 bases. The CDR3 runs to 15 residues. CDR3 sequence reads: CASSFESGRAVEQFF. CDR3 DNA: TGTGCCAGCAGTTTTGAAAGCGGGAGGGCCGTTGAGCAGTTCTTC.

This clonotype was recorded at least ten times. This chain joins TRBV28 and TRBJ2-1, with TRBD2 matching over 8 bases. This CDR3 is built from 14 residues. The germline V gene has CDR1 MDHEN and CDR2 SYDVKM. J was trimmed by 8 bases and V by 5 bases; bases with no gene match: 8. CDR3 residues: CASSPGTSSHEQFF. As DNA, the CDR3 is TGTGCCAGCAGTCCCGGGACTAGTTCCCATGAGCAGTTCTTC.

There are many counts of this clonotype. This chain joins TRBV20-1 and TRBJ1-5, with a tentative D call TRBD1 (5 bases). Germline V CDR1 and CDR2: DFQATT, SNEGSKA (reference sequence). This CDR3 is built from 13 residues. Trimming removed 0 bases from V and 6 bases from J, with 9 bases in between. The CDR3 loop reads CSARESGTQPQHF. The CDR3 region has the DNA TGCAGTGCTAGAGAATCGGGGACTCAGCCCCAGCATTTT.

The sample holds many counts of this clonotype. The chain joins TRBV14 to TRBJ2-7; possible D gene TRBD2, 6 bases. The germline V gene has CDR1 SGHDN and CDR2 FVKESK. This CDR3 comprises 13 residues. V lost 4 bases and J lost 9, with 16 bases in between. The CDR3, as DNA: TGTGCCAGCAGCCCTAATAACCGAGCGGGGCAGTACTTC. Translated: CASSPNNRAGQYF.

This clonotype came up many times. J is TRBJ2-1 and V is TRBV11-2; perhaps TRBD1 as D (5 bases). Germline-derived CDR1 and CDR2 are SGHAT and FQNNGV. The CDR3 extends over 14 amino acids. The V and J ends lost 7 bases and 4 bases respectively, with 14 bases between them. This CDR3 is CASTVTDFYNEQFF. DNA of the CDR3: TGTGCCAGCACAGTGACAGATTTTTACAATGAGCAGTTCTTC.

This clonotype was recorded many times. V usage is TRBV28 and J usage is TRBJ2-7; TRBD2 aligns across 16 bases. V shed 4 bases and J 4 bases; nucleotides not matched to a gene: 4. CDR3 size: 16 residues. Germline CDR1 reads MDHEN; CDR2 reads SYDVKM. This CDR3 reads CASSSPGLAGGYEQYF. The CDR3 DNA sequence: TGTGCCAGCAGTTCACCGGGACTAGCGGGAGGGTACGAGCAGTACTTC.

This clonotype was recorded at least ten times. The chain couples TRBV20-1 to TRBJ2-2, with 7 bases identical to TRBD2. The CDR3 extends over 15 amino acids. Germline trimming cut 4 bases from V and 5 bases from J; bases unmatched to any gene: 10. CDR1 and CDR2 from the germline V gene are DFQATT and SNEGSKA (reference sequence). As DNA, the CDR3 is TGCAGTGCTAACCCTGGGGCTAGCGGTACCGGGGAGCTGTTTTTT. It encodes CSANPGASGTGELFF.

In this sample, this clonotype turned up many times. The CDR3 DNA reads as TGTGCCAGCAGCTTGGGGGCCACCGCAGCCAGGGGCTACACCTTC. Encoded protein: CASSLGATAARGYTF. The chain recombines TRBV5-6 with TRBJ1-2; D call uncertain. Trimming took off 0 bases at V and 8 bases at J, with 17 bases between the two ends. The CDR3 has 15 residues. CDR1 and CDR2 (germline): SGHDT, YYEEEE.